These 8 T cell receptor beta chains were all obtained from the same sample, sequenced in a study of cytomegalovirus exposure and HLA in healthy donors. This PCR relied on a set of 60 Vbeta primers and 13 Jbeta primers. The repertoire was sequenced with immunoSEQ multiplex PCR; TCRdb's copy has only in-frame clones and lacks some. This table holds about 110,000 clones, over 65% found once. The source material was PBMCs. These receptors were obtained from a female donor in good health and CMV-seropositive.

The chain has TRBV5-1 and TRBJ1-2; 7 nucleotides align to TRBD1. The CDR3 extends over 15 amino acids. V trimming: 2 bases; J trimming: 2 bases; junction bases outside the gene matches: 6. Germline V gene sequence: CDR1 SGHRS, CDR2 YFSETQ. CDR3 DNA: TGCGCCAGCAGCTTTACAGGGGCAGAGAACTATGGCTACACCTTC. Translated, it gives CASSFTGAENYGYTF.

V and J are TRBV7-3 and TRBJ2-1, with unresolved D. V lost 2 bases to trimming and J lost 5 bases, with 7 bases between them. The CDR3 runs to 13 residues. CDR1 and CDR2 from the germline V gene are SGHTA and FQGTGA. The CDR3 sequence: CASSLELNNEQFF. The CDR3 region has the DNA TGTGCCAGCAGCTTAGAACTAAACAATGAGCAGTTCTTC.

The chain carries TRBV7-2 and TRBJ1-3, with 7 positions matching TRBD1. V lost 9 bases, J lost 3 bases, and 5 bases stayed unmatched. In germline, CDR1 is SGHTA, CDR2 FQGNSA. CDR3 size: 13 residues. The CDR3 protein is CASQTGFGNTIYF. The CDR3 DNA sequence: TGTGCCAGTCAGACAGGGTTTGGAAACACCATATATTTT.

This clone came up once. This chain uses TRBV6-1 with TRBJ2-7; tentatively, D is TRBD1 (5 bases). Trimming removed 4 bases at V and 4 bases at J, with 17 bases between. The length of the CDR3 is 15 residues. Germline V gene lookup returns CDR1 MNHNS and CDR2 SASEGT. In nucleotides, the CDR3 is TGTGCCAGCAGTGGACAGAACCCTTTCTCTTACGAGCAGTACTTC. This gives the protein CASSGQNPFSYEQYF.

The chain has TRBV5-1 and TRBJ1-1; D is undetermined. This CDR3 comprises 14 residues. CDR1 SGHRS and CDR2 YFSETQ come from the germline V gene. V shed 0 bases and J shed 0 bases, with 6 bases lying between them. The CDR3 reads CASSLEEVNTEAFF. In nucleotides, the CDR3 is TGCGCCAGCAGCTTGGAGGAGGTGAACACTGAAGCTTTCTTT.

Written as DNA, the CDR3 is TGCGCCAGCAGCTTCTCGGGGGACAGGGCGAATGAGCAGTTCTTC. Its translation is CASSFSGDRANEQFF. The chain combines TRBV5-1 with TRBJ2-1; 9 bases align to TRBD1. Germline CDR1 and CDR2: SGHRS and YFSETQ. The CDR3 contains 15 residues. V shed 2 bases and J 7 bases; nucleotides not matched to a gene: 7.

This clone was observed a handful of times. V and J are TRBV6-6 and TRBJ2-6; tentative D call: TRBD2 (5 bases). Germline CDR1 reads MNHNY; CDR2 reads SVGAGI (reference sequence). The CDR3 loop spans 14 amino acids. V was shortened by 6 bases and J by 4 bases, with 10 bases between the two germline ends. The CDR3 spells CASSTGVGANVLTF. In nucleotides, the CDR3 is TGTGCCAGCAGCACCGGGGTCGGGGCCAACGTCCTGACTTTC.

This sequence joins TRBV30 and TRBJ1-2; the D gene is possibly TRBD1 (5 bases). V was cut by 7 bases and J by 4 bases, with 13 bases left in between. This CDR3 is built from 12 residues. Germline V CDR1 and CDR2: GTSNPN, SVGIG (reference sequence). CDR3 amino acids: CASQGRPYGYTF. CDR3 bases: TGTGCCTCCCAGGGCAGGCCCTATGGCTACACCTTC. Variable domain in full (rest from reference TRBV30 and TRBJ1-2): SQTIHQWPATLVQPVGSPLSLECTVEGTSNPNLYWYRQAAGRGLQLLFYSVGIGQISSEVPQNLSASRPQDRQFILSSKKLLLSDSGFYLCASQGRPYGYTFGSGTRLTVV.